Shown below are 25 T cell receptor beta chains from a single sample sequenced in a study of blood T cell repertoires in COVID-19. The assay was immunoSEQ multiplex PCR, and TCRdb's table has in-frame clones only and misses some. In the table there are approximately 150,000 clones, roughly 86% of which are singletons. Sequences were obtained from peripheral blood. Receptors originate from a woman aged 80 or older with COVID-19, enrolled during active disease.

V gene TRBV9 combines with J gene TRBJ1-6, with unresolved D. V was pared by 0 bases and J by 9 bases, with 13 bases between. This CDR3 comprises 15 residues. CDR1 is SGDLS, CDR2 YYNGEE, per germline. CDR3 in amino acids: CASSVEDFGSSPLHF. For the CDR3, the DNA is TGTGCCAGCAGCGTAGAGGACTTTGGGTCTTCACCCCTCCACTTT.

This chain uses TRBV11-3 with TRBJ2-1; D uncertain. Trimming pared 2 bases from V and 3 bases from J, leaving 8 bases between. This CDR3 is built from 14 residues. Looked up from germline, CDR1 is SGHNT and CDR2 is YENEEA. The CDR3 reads CASSLQADYNEQFF. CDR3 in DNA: TGTGCCAGCAGCTTACAGGCAGACTACAATGAGCAGTTCTTC.

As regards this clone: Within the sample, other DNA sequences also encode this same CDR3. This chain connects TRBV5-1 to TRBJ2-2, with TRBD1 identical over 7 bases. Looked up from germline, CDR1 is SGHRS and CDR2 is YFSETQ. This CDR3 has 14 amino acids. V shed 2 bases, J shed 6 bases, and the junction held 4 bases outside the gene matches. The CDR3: CASSLAGGAGELFF. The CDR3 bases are TGCGCCAGCAGCTTAGCAGGGGGAGCCGGGGAGCTGTTTTTT. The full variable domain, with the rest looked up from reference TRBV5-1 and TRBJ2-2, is KAGVTQTPRYLIKTRGQQVTLSCSPISGHRSVSWYQQTPGQGLQFLFEYFSETQRNKGNFPGRFSGRQFSNSRSEMNVSTLELGDSALYLCASSLAGGAGELFFGEGSRLTVL.

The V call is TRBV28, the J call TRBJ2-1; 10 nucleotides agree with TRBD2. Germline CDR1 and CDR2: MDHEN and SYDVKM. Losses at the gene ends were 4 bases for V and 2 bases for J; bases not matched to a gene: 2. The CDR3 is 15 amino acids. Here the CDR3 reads CASSSSGSAYNEQFF. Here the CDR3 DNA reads TGTGCCAGCAGTTCTAGCGGGAGCGCCTACAATGAGCAGTTCTTC.

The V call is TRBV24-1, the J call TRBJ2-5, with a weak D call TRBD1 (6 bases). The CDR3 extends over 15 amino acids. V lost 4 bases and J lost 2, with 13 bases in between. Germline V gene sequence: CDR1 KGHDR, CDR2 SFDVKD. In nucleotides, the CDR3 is TGTGCCACCAGTGAGGCTGGGACAAGTCAAGAGACCCAGTACTTC. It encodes CATSEAGTSQETQYF.

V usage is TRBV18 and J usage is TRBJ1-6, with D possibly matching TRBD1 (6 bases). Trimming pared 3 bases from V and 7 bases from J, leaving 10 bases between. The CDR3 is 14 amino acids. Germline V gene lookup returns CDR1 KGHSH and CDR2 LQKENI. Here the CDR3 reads CASSPSGQNSPLHF. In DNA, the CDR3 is TGTGCCAGCTCACCCTCCGGACAGAATTCACCCCTCCACTTT.

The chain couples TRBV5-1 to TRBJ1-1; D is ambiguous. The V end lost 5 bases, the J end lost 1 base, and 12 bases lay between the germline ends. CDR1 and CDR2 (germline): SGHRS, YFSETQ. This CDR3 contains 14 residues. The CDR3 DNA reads TGCGCCAGCAGGGGAGGGAGGCAGAACACTGAAGCTTTCTTT. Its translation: CASRGGRQNTEAFF.

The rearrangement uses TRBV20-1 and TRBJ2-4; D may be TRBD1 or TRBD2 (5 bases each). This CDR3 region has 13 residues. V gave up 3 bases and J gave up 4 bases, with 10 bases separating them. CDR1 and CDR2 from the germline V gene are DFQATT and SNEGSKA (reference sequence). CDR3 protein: CSASGTGKNIQYF. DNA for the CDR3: TGCAGTGCTAGTGGGACGGGGAAAAACATTCAGTACTTC.

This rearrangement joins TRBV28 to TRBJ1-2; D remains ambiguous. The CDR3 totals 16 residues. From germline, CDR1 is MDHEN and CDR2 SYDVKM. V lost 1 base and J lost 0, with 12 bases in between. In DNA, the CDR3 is TGTGCCAGCAGTTTATCCAGACCCACAGCTAACTATGGCTACACCTTC. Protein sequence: CASSLSRPTANYGYTF.

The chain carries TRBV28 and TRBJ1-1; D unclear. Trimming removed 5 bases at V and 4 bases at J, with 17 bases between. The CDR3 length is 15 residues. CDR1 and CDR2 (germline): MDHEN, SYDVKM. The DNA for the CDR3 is TGTGCCAGCAGTCTCTCAGGAAGTTTGGGCACTGAAGCTTTCTTT. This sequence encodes CASSLSGSLGTEAFF.

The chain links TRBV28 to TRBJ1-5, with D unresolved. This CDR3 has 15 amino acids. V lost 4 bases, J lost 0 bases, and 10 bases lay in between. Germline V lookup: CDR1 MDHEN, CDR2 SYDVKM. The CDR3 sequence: CASSSSTDSNQPQHF. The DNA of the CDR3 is TGTGCCAGCAGTTCCTCCACAGATAGCAATCAGCCCCAGCATTTT.

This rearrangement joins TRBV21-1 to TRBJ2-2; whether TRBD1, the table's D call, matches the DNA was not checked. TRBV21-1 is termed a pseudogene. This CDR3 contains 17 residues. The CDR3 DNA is TGTGCCAGCACCGTATTACGGGACAGGGCCGTGCCGGGGGAGCTGTTTTTT. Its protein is CASTVLRDRAVPGELFF.

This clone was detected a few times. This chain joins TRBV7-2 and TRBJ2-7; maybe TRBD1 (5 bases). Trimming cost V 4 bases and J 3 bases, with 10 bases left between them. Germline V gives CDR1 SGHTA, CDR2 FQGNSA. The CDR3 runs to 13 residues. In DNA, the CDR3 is TGTGCCAGCAGCTCACAGGAGTACTACGAGCAGTACTTC. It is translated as CASSSQEYYEQYF.

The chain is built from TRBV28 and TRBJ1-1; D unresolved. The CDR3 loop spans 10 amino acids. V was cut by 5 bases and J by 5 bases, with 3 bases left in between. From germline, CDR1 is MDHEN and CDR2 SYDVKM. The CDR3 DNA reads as TGTGCCAGCAGTCAGACTGAAGCTTTCTTT. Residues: CASSQTEAFF.

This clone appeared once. The CDR3 DNA follows: TGTGCCAGCAGTACCCATCGGGCAGGGGGAGAGACCCAGTACTTC. This gives the protein CASSTHRAGGETQYF. V usage is TRBV28 and J usage is TRBJ2-5; 7 bases align to TRBD1. CDR1 and CDR2 (germline): MDHEN, SYDVKM. The CDR3 consists of 15 residues. Trimming cost V 5 bases and J 4 bases; bases outside gene matches: 10.

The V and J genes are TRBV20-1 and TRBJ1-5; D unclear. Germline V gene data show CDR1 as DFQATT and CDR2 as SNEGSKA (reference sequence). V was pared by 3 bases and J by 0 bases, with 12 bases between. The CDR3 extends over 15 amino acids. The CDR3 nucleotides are TGCAGTGCTAGTAGCGGTCAATATAGCAATCAGCCCCAGCATTTT. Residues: CSASSGQYSNQPQHF.

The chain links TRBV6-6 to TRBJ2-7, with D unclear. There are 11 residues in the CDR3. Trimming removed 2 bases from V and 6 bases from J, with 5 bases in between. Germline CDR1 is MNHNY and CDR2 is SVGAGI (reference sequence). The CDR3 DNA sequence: TGTGCCAGCAGTTACGAAGCCGAGCAGTACTTC. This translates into CASSYEAEQYF.

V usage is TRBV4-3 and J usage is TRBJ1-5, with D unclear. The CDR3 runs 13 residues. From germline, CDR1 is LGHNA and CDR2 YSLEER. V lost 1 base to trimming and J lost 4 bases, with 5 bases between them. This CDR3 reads CASSQALNQPQHF. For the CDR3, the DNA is TGCGCCAGCAGCCAAGCCCTTAATCAGCCCCAGCATTTT.

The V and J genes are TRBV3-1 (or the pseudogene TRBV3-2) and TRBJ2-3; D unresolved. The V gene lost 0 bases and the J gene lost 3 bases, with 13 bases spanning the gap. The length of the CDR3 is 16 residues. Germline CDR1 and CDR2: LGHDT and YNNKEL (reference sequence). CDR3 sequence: CASSQDDWSRTDTQYF. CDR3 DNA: TGTGCCAGCAGCCAAGACGATTGGAGTAGAACAGATACGCAGTATTTT.

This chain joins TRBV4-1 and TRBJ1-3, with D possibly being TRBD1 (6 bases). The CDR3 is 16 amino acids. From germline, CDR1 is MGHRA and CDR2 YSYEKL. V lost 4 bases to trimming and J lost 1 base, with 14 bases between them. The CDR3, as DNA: TGCGCCAGCAGCCCTCGAAGGGGGATTTCTGGAAACACCATATATTTT. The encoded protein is CASSPRRGISGNTIYF.

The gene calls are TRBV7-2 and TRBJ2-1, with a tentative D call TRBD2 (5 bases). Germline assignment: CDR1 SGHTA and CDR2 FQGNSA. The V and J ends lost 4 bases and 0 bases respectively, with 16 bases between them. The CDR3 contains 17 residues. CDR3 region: CASSSTGNSGSYNEQFF. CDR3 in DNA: TGTGCCAGCAGCTCCACTGGGAACAGCGGCTCCTACAATGAGCAGTTCTTC.

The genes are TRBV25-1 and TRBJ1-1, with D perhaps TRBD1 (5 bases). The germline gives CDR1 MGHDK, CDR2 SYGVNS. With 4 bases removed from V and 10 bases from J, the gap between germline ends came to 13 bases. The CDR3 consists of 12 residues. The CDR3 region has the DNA TGTGCCAGCAGTGGCCCAGGGATTATAGCTTTCTTT. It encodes CASSGPGIIAFF.

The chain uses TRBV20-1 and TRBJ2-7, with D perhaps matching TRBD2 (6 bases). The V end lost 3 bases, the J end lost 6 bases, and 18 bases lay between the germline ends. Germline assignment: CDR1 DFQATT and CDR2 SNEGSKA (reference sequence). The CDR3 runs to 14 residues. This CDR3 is CSASGGTSLGEQYF. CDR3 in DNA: TGCAGTGCTAGTGGTGGGACTTCCCTCGGCGAGCAGTACTTC.

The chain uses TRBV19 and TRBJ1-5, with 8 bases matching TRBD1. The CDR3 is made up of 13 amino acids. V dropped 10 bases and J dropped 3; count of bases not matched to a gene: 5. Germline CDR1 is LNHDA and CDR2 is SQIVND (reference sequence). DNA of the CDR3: TGTGCCATCGCAGGGGGCCTCAATCAGCCCCAGCATTTT. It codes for CAIAGGLNQPQHF. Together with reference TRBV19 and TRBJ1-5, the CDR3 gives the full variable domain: DGGITQSPKYLFRKEGQNVTLSCEQNLNHDAMYWYRQDPGQGLRLIYYSQIVNDFQKGDIAEGYSVSREKKESFPLTVTSAQKNPTAFYLCAIAGGLNQPQHFGDGTRLSIL.

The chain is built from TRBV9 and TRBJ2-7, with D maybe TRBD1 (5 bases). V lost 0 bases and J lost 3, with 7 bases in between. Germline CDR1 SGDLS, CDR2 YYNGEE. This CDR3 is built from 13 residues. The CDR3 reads CASSVGQSYEQYF. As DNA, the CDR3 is TGTGCCAGCAGCGTAGGACAGAGCTACGAGCAGTACTTC. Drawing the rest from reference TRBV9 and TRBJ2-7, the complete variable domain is DSGVTQTPKHLITATGQRVTLRCSPRSGDLSVYWYQQSLDQGLQFLIQYYNGEERAKGNILERFSAQQFPDLHSELNLSSLELGDSALYFCASSVGQSYEQYFGPGTRLTVT.